The text below deals with one T cell receptor (beta chain). The data were taken from a study of radiation and T cells in renal cell carcinoma. CDR1 MDHEN and CDR2 SYDVKM come from the germline V gene. V dropped 8 bases and J dropped 0 bases, with 7 bases sitting between them. The CDR3 runs 12 residues. Data came from immunoSEQ multiplex PCR; TCRdb stores just in-frame clones and leaves some out. The sample lists around 100,000 clones, 70% to 85% occurring once. Time point of the sample: blood 4 weeks post-SBRT, at nephrectomy. Treatment meaning: 15 Gy SBRT to primary tumor, nephrectomy 4 weeks later. The chain carries TRBV28 and TRBJ1-2, with D hard to call. This clonotype was obtained from a man between 60 and 70 years old with renal cell carcinoma. The sample was blood, taken from a patient whose treatment included radiotherapy and nephrectomy. Here the CDR3 reads CASQAANYGYTF. CDR3 nucleotide sequence: TGTGCCAGCCAGGCGGCTAACTATGGCTACACCTTC.